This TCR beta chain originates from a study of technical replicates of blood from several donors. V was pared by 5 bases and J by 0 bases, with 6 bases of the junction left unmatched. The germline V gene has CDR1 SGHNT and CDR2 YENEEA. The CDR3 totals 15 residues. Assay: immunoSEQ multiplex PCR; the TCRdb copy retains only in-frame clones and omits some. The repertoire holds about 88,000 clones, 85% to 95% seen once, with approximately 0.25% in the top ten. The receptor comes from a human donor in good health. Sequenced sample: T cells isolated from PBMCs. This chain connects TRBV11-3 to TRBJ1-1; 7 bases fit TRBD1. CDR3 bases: TGTGCCAGCAGCCCTTTCAGGGGGATGAACACTGAAGCTTTCTTT. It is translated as CASSPFRGMNTEAFF.